This T cell receptor beta chain came from a study of cytomegalovirus exposure and HLA in healthy donors. Study results and limitations: A later analysis associated some 18,000 TCR beta sequences with HLA alleles at a 0.05 false discovery rate. A later analysis reportedly found that, within productive TCRs, an Asian-associated ancestry cluster had fewer N-insertions than the mean observed across the roughly 610 donors.

Primers for the PCR totalled 60 Vbeta and 13 Jbeta. TCRdb keeps only in-frame clones here, not all; method: immunoSEQ multiplex PCR. Among about 140,000 clones listed, about four fifths were seen once. As concerns this clone: The antigen is unknown.

In germline, CDR1 is LNHNV, CDR2 YYDKDF (reference sequence). This CDR3 has 14 residues. V trimming: 2 bases; J trimming: 8 bases; junction bases outside the gene matches: 5. This clonotype was sampled from a young man in good health and CMV-seronegative. This sequence joins TRBV15 and TRBJ1-1, with 10 bases that match TRBD1. The sample taken for sequencing was PBMCs. The CDR3 loop is CATSRQRQGAEAFF. Here the CDR3 DNA reads TGTGCCACCAGCAGACAACGACAGGGGGCGGAAGCTTTCTTT.